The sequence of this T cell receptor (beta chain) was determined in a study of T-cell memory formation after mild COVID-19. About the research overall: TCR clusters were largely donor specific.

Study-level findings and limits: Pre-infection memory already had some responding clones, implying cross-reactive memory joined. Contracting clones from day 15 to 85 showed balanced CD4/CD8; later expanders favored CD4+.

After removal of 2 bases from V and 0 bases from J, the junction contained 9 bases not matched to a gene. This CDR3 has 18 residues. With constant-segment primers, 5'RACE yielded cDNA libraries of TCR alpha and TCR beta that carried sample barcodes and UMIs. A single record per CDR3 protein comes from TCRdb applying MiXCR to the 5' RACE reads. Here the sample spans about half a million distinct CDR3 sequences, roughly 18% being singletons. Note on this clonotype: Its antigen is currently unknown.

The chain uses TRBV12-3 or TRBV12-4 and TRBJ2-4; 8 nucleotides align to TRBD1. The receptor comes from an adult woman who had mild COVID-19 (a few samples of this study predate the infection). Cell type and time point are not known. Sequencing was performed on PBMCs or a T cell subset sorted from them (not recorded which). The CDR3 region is CASSLTGRTGLAKNIQYF. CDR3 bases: TGTGCCAGCAGTTTAACGGGTAGGACAGGGTTAGCCAAAAACATTCAGTACTTC.